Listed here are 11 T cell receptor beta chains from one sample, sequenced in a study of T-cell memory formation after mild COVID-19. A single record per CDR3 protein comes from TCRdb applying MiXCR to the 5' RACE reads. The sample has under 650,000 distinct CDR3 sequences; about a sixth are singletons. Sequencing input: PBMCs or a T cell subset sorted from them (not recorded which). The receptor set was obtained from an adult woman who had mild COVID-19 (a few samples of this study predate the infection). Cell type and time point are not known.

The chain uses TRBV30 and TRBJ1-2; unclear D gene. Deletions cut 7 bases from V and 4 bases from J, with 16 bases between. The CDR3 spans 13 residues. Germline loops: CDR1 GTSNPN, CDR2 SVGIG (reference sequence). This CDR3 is CASPGGRSYGYTF. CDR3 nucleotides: TGTGCCTCCCCAGGCGGGAGGAGCTATGGCTACACCTTC.

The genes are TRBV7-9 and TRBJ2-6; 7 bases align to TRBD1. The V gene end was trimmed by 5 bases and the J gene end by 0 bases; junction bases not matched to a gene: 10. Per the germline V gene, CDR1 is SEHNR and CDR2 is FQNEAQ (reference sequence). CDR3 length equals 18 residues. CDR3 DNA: TGTGCCAGCAGCCCACTCCGGGCAGGGGGCTCTGGGGCCAACGTCCTGACTTTC. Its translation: CASSPLRAGGSGANVLTF.

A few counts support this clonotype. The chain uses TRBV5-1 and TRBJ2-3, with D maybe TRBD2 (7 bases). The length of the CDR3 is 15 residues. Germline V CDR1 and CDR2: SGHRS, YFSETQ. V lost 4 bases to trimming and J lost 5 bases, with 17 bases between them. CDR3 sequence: CASSPLGGLEDTQYF. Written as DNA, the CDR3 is TGCGCCAGCAGCCCGCTCGGGGGGCTCGAAGATACGCAGTATTTT.

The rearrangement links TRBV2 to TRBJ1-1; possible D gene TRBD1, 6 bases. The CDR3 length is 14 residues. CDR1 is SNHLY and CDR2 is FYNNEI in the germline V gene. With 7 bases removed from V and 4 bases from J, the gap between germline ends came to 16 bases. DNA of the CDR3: TGTGCCAGCAAGAGGACAGATCGGGGCACTGAAGCTTTCTTT. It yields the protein CASKRTDRGTEAFF.

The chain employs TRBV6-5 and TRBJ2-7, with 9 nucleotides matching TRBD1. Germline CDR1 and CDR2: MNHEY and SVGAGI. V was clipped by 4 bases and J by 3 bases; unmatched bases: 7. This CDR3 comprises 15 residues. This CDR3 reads CASSFPGQGGYEQYF. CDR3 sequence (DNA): TGTGCCAGCAGTTTCCCGGGACAGGGTGGCTACGAGCAGTACTTC.

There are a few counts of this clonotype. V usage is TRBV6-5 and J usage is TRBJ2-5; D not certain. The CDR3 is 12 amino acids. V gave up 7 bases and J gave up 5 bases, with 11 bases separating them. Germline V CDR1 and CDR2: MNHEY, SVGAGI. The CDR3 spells CASTLTAETQYF. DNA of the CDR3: TGTGCCAGCACCTTGACGGCTGAGACCCAGTACTTC.

The CDR3 is CASSTRSGANVLTF. The CDR3 nucleotides read TGTGCCAGCAGCACCCGCTCTGGGGCCAACGTCCTGACTTTC. V gene TRBV9 combines with J gene TRBJ2-6, with D hard to call. V lost 4 bases, J lost 0 bases, and 5 bases lay in between. In germline, CDR1 is SGDLS, CDR2 YYNGEE. CDR3 length equals 14 residues.

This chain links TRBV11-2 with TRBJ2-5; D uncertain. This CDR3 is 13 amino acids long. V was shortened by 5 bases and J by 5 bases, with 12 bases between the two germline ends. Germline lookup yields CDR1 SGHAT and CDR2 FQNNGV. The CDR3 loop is CASSPTGAETQYF. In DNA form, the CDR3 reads TGTGCCAGCAGCCCTACGGGTGCTGAGACCCAGTACTTC.

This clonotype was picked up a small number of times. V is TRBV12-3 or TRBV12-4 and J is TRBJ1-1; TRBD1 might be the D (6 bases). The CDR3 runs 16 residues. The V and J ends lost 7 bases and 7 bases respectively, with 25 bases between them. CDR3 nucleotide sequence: TGTGCCAGCAAACCCCCAATGGGGACACGCTCGATTGAAGCTTTCTTT. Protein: CASKPPMGTRSIEAFF.

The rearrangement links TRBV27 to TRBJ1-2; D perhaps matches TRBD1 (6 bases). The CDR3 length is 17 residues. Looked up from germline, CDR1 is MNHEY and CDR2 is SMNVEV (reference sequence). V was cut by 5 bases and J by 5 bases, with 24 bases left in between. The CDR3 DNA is TGTGCCAGCAGTACAGTAGGGGGGCAGAGCTGGCTTTATGGCTACACCTTC. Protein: CASSTVGGQSWLYGYTF.

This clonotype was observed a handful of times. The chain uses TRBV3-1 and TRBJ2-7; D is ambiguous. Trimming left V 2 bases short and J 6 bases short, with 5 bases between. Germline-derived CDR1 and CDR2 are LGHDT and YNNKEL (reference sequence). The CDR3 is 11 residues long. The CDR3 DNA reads TGTGCCAGCAGCCAATCATCCGAGCAGTACTTC. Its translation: CASSQSSEQYF.